Listed here is a single T cell receptor (beta chain). What this receptor recognizes is not known. No per-base quality is available; no much larger clone lies one base away. Between 2014 and 2017, the patients underwent resection in either Japan or China. Two lung cancer pathologists independently confirmed the histologic diagnosis of each case on H&E slides. To enrich premalignant or tumor cells for nucleic acid extraction, macro-dissection was performed after pathologic assessment. DNA was isolated from FFPE tissue using the AllPrep DNA/RNA FFPE Kit. The CDR3 contains 13 residues, cysteine and phenylalanine counted. The CDR3 DNA has 39 bases and is translated from base 1. Trimming takes 5 bases from V and 6 bases from J, and the germline ends sit 14 bases apart. The germline V gene (reference sequence) yields MNHNY for CDR1 and SVGAGI for CDR2. TCR beta CDR3 regions were sequenced from DNA using the immunoSEQ hsTCRbeta Kit. Per the original workflow: TCR sequencing data were analysed with the ImmunoSEQ Analyzer. T cell clonality was defined as 1 minus Pielou's evenness computed on productive rearrangements. T cell diversity was measured with the inverse Simpson index on productive templates. T cell density was defined as TCR beta template counts normalized to usable DNA, with usable DNA estimated by amplifying and sequencing housekeeping genes. Two-sided Kruskal-Wallis tests were used to compare TCR metrics across histologic stages. TCRdb mirrors the immuneACCESS table, restricted to in-frame sequences. Some clones are absent from its copies; in checked studies, under half trace to an unresolved V gene, and the reason for the others is unknown. That table is the source of V, J and clone size, and D and trimming were worked out from the DNA. The sample yields about 4,900 clones; roughly 79% were counted once. The leading ten clones occupy around 7.2% of the sample.

The data originate from a study of immune evolution from preneoplasia to lung adenocarcinoma (dated by TCRdb to about 2021). About the full investigation: HLA loss of heterozygosity was found in approximately 7% of AIS, roughly 15% of MIA and 30% to 40% of ADC lesions, and in no AAH lesions. The study combined immune gene expression, TCR sequencing and multiplex immunofluorescence to profile immune contexture across lung adenocarcinoma precursors and invasive adenocarcinoma. Resected precursor lesions (AAH, AIS, MIA) and invasive adenocarcinomas were compared with paired morphologically normal lung tissue. Sample size was determined by specimen availability and not by a prior power calculation. The immune data were integrated with whole exome sequencing and methylation data obtained from the same cohort of nodules. The overall cohort was made up of about 50 patients with pulmonary nodules who had surgical resection. TCR sequencing data were obtained from 51 patients. According to the study, roughly 110 samples were used for TCR sequencing. POLYSOLVER was used to infer class I HLA alleles from exome data, and LOHHLA was used to detect allele-specific HLA loss.

Results and caveats for the whole study, not just this receptor: Top T cell clone frequencies were highest in normal lung and appeared to decrease progressively from AAH through AIS, MIA and invasive adenocarcinoma. Because all patients came from Japan and China, whether the findings apply to Western populations was uncertain. The findings reflected association rather than direct causation, and larger cohorts with long-term follow-up and longitudinal biopsies were considered necessary. The highest clonality was observed in normal lung, whereas higher T cell density and diversity but lower clonality appeared to be present in later-stage lesions. Compared with EGFR-mutant or double wild-type lesions, KRAS-mutant nodules had the highest T cell clonality.

The sequence was obtained from a person between 55 and 80 years old with lung adenocarcinoma. Sequenced: FFPE minimally invasive lung adenocarcinoma tissue. This specimen's cell subset or site label, interpreted: micro-invasive lung adenocarcinoma (MIA). Recombination linked TRBV6-6 to TRBJ2-7; the D gene is possibly TRBD1 or TRBD2, with 7 bases matching each. The CDR3 in this case is CASSQGEGREQYF. DNA sequence: TGTGCCAGCAGTCAGGGGGAGGGCCGCGAGCAGTACTTC.